This TCR beta chain derives from a study of blood T cell repertoires in COVID-19. The overall study: The study drew acute and convalescent COVID-19 samples from the United States, Italy and Spain. Nucleic acid was either cDNA or gDNA, and it came from T cells, B-cell-depleted T cells, or PBMCs.

Under the authors' procedure: Quantification of nucleated cells was approximated via reference gene primer amplification. Clones were sequenced by immunoSEQ multiplex PCR, and TCRdb holds only the in-frame ones, with some missing. That table gives V, J and clone size, and the DNA gave D and trimming. The sample lists roughly 200,000 clones; around 90% were seen once. The sample holds one count of this clone. This CDR3 region has 13 residues. Germline V CDR1 and CDR2: MDHEN, SYDVKM. The V and J ends lost 2 bases and 4 bases respectively, with 6 bases between them. Sequencing was carried out using peripheral blood. The chain uses TRBV28 and TRBJ1-5, with D unresolved. The TCR was taken from a man aged 50-60 years with acute or convalescent COVID-19. CDR3 nucleotide sequence: TGTGCCAGCAGTTTACCGGGTAATCAGCCCCAGCATTTT. This sequence encodes CASSLPGNQPQHF.